The 25 T cell receptor beta chains in this list originate from one sample, sequenced in a study of blood T cell repertoires in COVID-19. Here immunoSEQ multiplex PCR was the method, and the copy in TCRdb shows in-frame clones only, minus some. The table lists roughly 83,000 clones, about 83% of them singletons. Sequenced: peripheral blood. These receptors were obtained from a man between 45 and 60 years old with active COVID-19.

The rearrangement uses TRBV7-2 and TRBJ2-7; TRBD1 agrees at 11 bases. Germline trimming cut 4 bases from V and 3 bases from J; bases unmatched to any gene: 2. The CDR3 spans 14 residues. Germline CDR1 is SGHTA and CDR2 is FQGNSA. The CDR3 DNA sequence: TGTGCCAGCAGCTCGGACAGGGGGCGCTACGAGCAGTACTTC. Its translation is CASSSDRGRYEQYF.

The chain joins TRBV18 to TRBJ1-1; possible D gene TRBD1, 6 bases. The V end was cut by 3 bases, the J end by 3 bases, with 14 bases between. The CDR3 extends over 15 amino acids. Germline values: CDR1 KGHSH, CDR2 LQKENI. The CDR3 loop reads CASSPREGVYTEAFF. The CDR3 nucleotides are TGTGCCAGCTCACCCAGGGAGGGGGTCTACACTGAAGCTTTCTTT.

V gene TRBV19 combines with J gene TRBJ2-2, with D hard to call. Deletions cut 1 base from V and 6 bases from J, with 6 bases between. CDR1 is LNHDA, CDR2 SQIVND, per germline (reference sequence). The CDR3 has 13 amino acids. CDR3 residues: CASSIGTAGELFF. DNA of the CDR3: TGTGCCAGTAGTATAGGTACAGCCGGGGAGCTGTTTTTT. Filled out from reference TRBV19 and TRBJ2-2, the complete variable domain reads DGGITQSPKYLFRKEGQNVTLSCEQNLNHDAMYWYRQDPGQGLRLIYYSQIVNDFQKGDIAEGYSVSREKKESFPLTVTSAQKNPTAFYLCASSIGTAGELFFGEGSRLTVL.

The chain has TRBV6-6 and TRBJ1-1; maybe TRBD1 (6 bases). V was shortened by 0 bases and J by 6 bases, with 17 bases between the two germline ends. Germline CDR1 MNHNY, CDR2 SVGAGI (reference sequence). The CDR3 extends over 16 amino acids. The CDR3 loop is CASSYSAGERVPEAFF. In DNA form, the CDR3 reads TGTGCCAGCAGTTACTCGGCAGGGGAGAGGGTACCTGAAGCTTTCTTT.

The chain recombines TRBV14 with TRBJ1-2; 9 bases fit TRBD1. Germline CDR1 reads SGHDN; CDR2 reads FVKESK. The J segment lost 5 bases and the V segment lost 4 bases, leaving 5 bases of the junction unmatched. CDR3 length: 14 amino acids. The CDR3 reads CASSRRTGEYGYTF. CDR3 nucleotide sequence: TGTGCCAGCAGCCGTAGGACAGGGGAATATGGCTACACCTTC.

The V call is TRBV19, the J call TRBJ1-5, with D possibly being TRBD1 (6 bases). CDR3 size: 14 residues. V was trimmed by 11 bases and J by 1 base, leaving 15 bases between them. In germline, CDR1 is LNHDA, CDR2 SQIVND (reference sequence). In DNA form, the CDR3 reads TGTGCCGTTCAGGGGCAGGCGAGCAATCAGCCCCAGCATTTT. The encoded protein is CAVQGQASNQPQHF.

This rearrangement joins TRBV14 to TRBJ1-4, with 8 nucleotides matching TRBD1. The CDR3 runs 20 residues. Germline lookup yields CDR1 SGHDN and CDR2 FVKESK. Losses at the gene ends were 7 bases for V and 4 bases for J; bases not matched to a gene: 23. CDR3 region: CASISSLGTGTGIDNEKLFF. In nucleotides, the CDR3 is TGTGCCAGCATCTCTTCTCTCGGGACAGGAACAGGGATAGATAATGAAAAACTGTTTTTT.

In its sample, this clone was seen once. The CDR3 DNA follows: TGTGCCAGCAGCGTAGACCACTCCGGGACAGGGATTCTCGAGCAGTTCTTC. Translated: CASSVDHSGTGILEQFF. This chain uses TRBV9 with TRBJ2-1, with TRBD1 identical over 9 bases. The CDR3 covers 17 residues. Germline lookup yields CDR1 SGDLS and CDR2 YYNGEE. The junction had 14 bases not matched to a gene; V was cut back by 0 bases and J by 10 bases. The full variable domain, in which reference TRBV9 and TRBJ2-1 provide the parts outside the CDR3, is DSGVTQTPKHLITATGQRVTLRCSPRSGDLSVYWYQQSLDQGLQFLIQYYNGEERAKGNILERFSAQQFPDLHSELNLSSLELGDSALYFCASSVDHSGTGILEQFFGPGTRLTVL.

The chain joins TRBV19 to TRBJ1-1; D is perhaps TRBD1 (5 bases). The ends were cut back, 5 bases at V and 4 bases at J, with 8 bases in the middle. This CDR3 spans 12 amino acids. Germline loops: CDR1 LNHDA, CDR2 SQIVND (reference sequence). For the CDR3, the DNA is TGTGCCAGTAGTGGGGGGGGCACTGAAGCTTTCTTT. Its protein product is CASSGGGTEAFF.

The CDR3 region is CASSRGSYNEQFF. The DNA for the CDR3 is TGTGCCAGCTCACGAGGCAGTTACAATGAGCAGTTCTTC. The chain links TRBV18 to TRBJ2-1; unclear D gene. The germline V and J ends were trimmed by 4 bases and 4 bases, with 8 bases remaining between them. The CDR3 extends over 13 amino acids. CDR1 KGHSH and CDR2 LQKENI come from the germline V gene.

The J gene is TRBJ2-2, the V gene TRBV5-4; 8 bases align to TRBD1. The CDR3 totals 15 residues. V was pared by 0 bases and J by 3 bases, with 1 base of the junction left unmatched. Per germline, CDR1 SGHNT and CDR2 YYREEE (reference sequence). The CDR3 reads CASSLGQGHTGELFF. The CDR3 DNA reads TGTGCCAGCAGCTTGGGACAGGGGCACACCGGGGAGCTGTTTTTT.

The genes are TRBV19 and TRBJ1-5, with TRBD1 matching over 10 bases. This CDR3 region has 20 residues. Germline CDR1 is LNHDA and CDR2 is SQIVND (reference sequence). V lost 5 bases to trimming and J lost 7 bases; unmatched junction nucleotides: 23. The CDR3 DNA sequence: TGTGCCAGTAGTTGGGTCGTCGCGGGGACCGGGACAGGGGAAGGACAGCCCCAGCATTTT. Translated: CASSWVVAGTGTGEGQPQHF.

The rearrangement links TRBV3-1 (or the pseudogene TRBV3-2) to TRBJ2-1; D is undetermined. V lost 0 bases and J lost 6, with 9 bases in between. This CDR3 region has 14 residues. The germline CDR1 and CDR2 sequences are LGHDT and YNNKEL (reference sequence). Here the CDR3 DNA reads TGTGCCAGCAGCCAAGAACGGGTAAGCAATGAGCAGTTCTTC. It codes for CASSQERVSNEQFF.

This chain uses TRBV19 with TRBJ2-1; 7 bases line up with TRBD2. Germline V gene sequence: CDR1 LNHDA, CDR2 SQIVND (reference sequence). The CDR3 extends over 14 amino acids. Germline trimming cut 3 bases from V and 9 bases from J; bases unmatched to any gene: 8. The CDR3 protein is CASSMGGGSSEQFF. In DNA, the CDR3 is TGTGCCAGTAGTATGGGCGGGGGATCCAGTGAGCAGTTCTTC.

The chain couples TRBV18 to TRBJ2-5, with 7 nucleotides matching TRBD1. CDR1 is KGHSH and CDR2 is LQKENI in the germline V gene. Trimming at V came to 0 bases and at J to 5 bases, leaving 9 bases not matched to a gene. The CDR3 is 16 residues long. CDR3 nucleotides: TGTGCCAGCTCACCACCAACAGGGGCGGCTTCGGAGACCCAGTACTTC. Protein product: CASSPPTGAASETQYF. The full variable domain, in which reference TRBV18 and TRBJ2-5 provide the parts outside the CDR3, is NAGVMQNPRHLVRRRGQEARLRCSPMKGHSHVYWYRQLPEEGLKFMVYLQKENIIDESGMPKERFSAEFPKEGPSILRIQQVVRGDSAAYFCASSPPTGAASETQYFGPGTRLLVL.

This chain joins TRBV29-1 and TRBJ2-3; D is possibly TRBD1 (6 bases). Looked up from germline, CDR1 is SQVTM and CDR2 is ANQGSEA. The CDR3 loop spans 14 amino acids. V gave up 4 bases and J gave up 2 bases, with 13 bases separating them. The CDR3 DNA sequence: TGCAGCGTTGTAAGCAGGGGACACACAGATACGCAGTATTTT. Protein product: CSVVSRGHTDTQYF.

The rearrangement uses TRBV20-1 and TRBJ1-1; D remains ambiguous. The CDR3 contains 10 residues. The germline V gene encodes CDR1 DFQATT and CDR2 SNEGSKA (reference sequence). The CDR3 region is CRSFGTEAFF. The CDR3 bases are TGCAGGTCGTTCGGCACTGAAGCTTTCTTT.

The rearrangement uses TRBV11-2 and TRBJ2-7; D may be TRBD2 (7 bases). The CDR3 contains 11 residues. Germline loops: CDR1 SGHAT, CDR2 FQNNGV. V lost 2 bases to trimming and J lost 9 bases, with 8 bases between them. The CDR3 sequence is CASSLRGGQYF. The CDR3 DNA is TGTGCCAGCAGCTTAAGGGGGGGGCAGTACTTC. Variable domain in full (rest from reference TRBV11-2 and TRBJ2-7): EAGVAQSPRYKIIEKRQSVAFWCNPISGHATLYWYQQILGQGPKLLIQFQNNGVVDDSQLPKDRFSAERLKGVDSTLKIQPAKLEDSAVYLCASSLRGGQYFGPGTRLTVT.

The chain employs TRBV28 and TRBJ1-6, with D perhaps TRBD1 (6 bases). This CDR3 is 22 amino acids long. V was cut by 5 bases and J by 2 bases, with 31 bases left in between. CDR1 is MDHEN, CDR2 SYDVKM, per germline. This CDR3 reads CASSPLSEQWGPAGAYNSPLHF. The DNA for the CDR3 is TGTGCCAGCAGTCCCCTCAGCGAGCAATGGGGGCCCGCCGGGGCCTATAATTCACCCCTCCACTTT.

The rearrangement uses TRBV28 and TRBJ1-1; 7 positions match TRBD1. The CDR3 runs to 16 residues. Germline CDR1 is MDHEN and CDR2 is SYDVKM. Losses at the gene ends were 5 bases for V and 0 bases for J; bases not matched to a gene: 9. CDR3 residues: CASSERDRFLNTEAFF. In DNA, the CDR3 is TGTGCCAGCAGTGAACGGGACAGATTTTTGAACACTGAAGCTTTCTTT.

V is TRBV27 and J is TRBJ1-1; TRBD1 is a possible D gene (5 bases). The V and J ends lost 3 bases and 2 bases respectively, with 7 bases between them. Germline V gives CDR1 MNHEY, CDR2 SMNVEV (reference sequence). The CDR3 consists of 13 residues. The CDR3 reads CASSFGGNTEAFF. The CDR3 DNA sequence: TGTGCCAGCAGTTTCGGGGGTAACACTGAAGCTTTCTTT.

The chain is built from TRBV5-4 and TRBJ2-7, with 12 bases aligning to TRBD2. The germline CDR1 and CDR2 sequences are SGHNT and YYREEE (reference sequence). V lost 4 bases, J lost 5 bases, and 7 bases stayed unmatched. The CDR3 is made up of 15 amino acids. The CDR3 DNA reads as TGTGCCAGCAGCATCGGACTAGCGGGAATCAACGAGCAGTACTTC. Amino acids: CASSIGLAGINEQYF.

The J gene is TRBJ2-2, the V gene TRBV13; 7 bases agree with TRBD2. The CDR3 totals 17 residues. Germline trimming cut 4 bases from V and 4 bases from J; bases unmatched to any gene: 12. CDR1 and CDR2 (germline): PRHDT, FYEKMQ (reference sequence). As DNA, the CDR3 is TGTGCCAGCAGCTCCGTGCATGCGACTAGCCTCACCGGGGAGCTGTTTTTT. As protein: CASSSVHATSLTGELFF.

The rearrangement joins TRBV5-6 to TRBJ1-2; D is possibly TRBD1 (5 bases). The CDR3 consists of 14 residues. V dropped 0 bases and J dropped 6 bases, with 12 bases sitting between them. Germline-derived CDR1 and CDR2 are SGHDT and YYEEEE. The CDR3 region has the DNA TGTGCCAGCAGCTTGGTCAGGGTGGATAATGGCTACACCTTC. It specifies CASSLVRVDNGYTF. Looking up the rest from reference TRBV5-6 and TRBJ1-2 gives the full variable domain: DAGVTQSPTHLIKTRGQQVTLRCSPKSGHDTVSWYQQALGQGPQFIFQYYEEEERQRGNFPDRFSGHQFPNYSSELNVNALLLGDSALYLCASSLVRVDNGYTFGSGTRLTVV.

This clone was seen a single time. The chain couples TRBV9 to TRBJ2-7, with 7 nucleotides matching TRBD1. The CDR3 length is 15 residues. V was pared by 0 bases and J by 0 bases, with 3 bases of the junction left unmatched. Germline-derived CDR1 and CDR2 are SGDLS and YYNGEE. The CDR3 bases are TGTGCCAGCAGCGTAGAGGCAGGGGGCTCCTACGAGCAGTACTTC. Amino acids: CASSVEAGGSYEQYF.